This T cell receptor (beta chain) was sequenced for a study of cytomegalovirus exposure and HLA in healthy donors. At the level of the study: Inside one of the first data releases sat around 85 million unique TCRs taken from HLA-typed donors.

The CDR3 covers 13 residues. CDR1 and CDR2 (germline): LNHDA, SQIVND (reference sequence). The ends were cut back, 5 bases at V and 5 bases at J, with 12 bases in the middle. PCR was performed using 60 Vbeta and 13 Jbeta primers. Libraries were prepared by immunoSEQ multiplex PCR; TCRdb keeps only in-frame clonotypes and omits some of them. Of approximately 190,000 clones listed, about 77% were seen once; the top ten hold under 7%. Material: PBMCs. This chain links TRBV19 with TRBJ2-5; D call uncertain. This clonotype was obtained from a woman aged 25 to 39 in good health and CMV-seropositive. In nucleotides, the CDR3 is TGTGCCAGTAGTCTTGACGGAGAGGAGACCCAGTACTTC. Translated, it gives CASSLDGEETQYF.